This T cell receptor (beta chain) was retrieved from a study of hypomethylating agent response in myelodysplastic syndrome (dated by TCRdb to 2020 to 2023). At the level of the whole study: The hypomethylating agent given was azacitidine in 8 of 11 patients and decitabine in 3 of 11 patients. Of the myelodysplastic syndrome patients in the cohort, nine or ten were male and 2 were female. Patients had a mean age of about 76 +/- 6.4 years, and a diploid cytogenetic profile was the most common. TET2 mutation was identified most frequently, being present in about 50% of the 11 patients. Roughly six patients had a response of complete response or hematologic improvement, and roughly 5 patients did not respond. Complete response or hematologic improvement counted as response, and patients meeting neither criterion were classed as non-responders. The paper as a whole reports these results and caveats: Novel clonotypes emerged more often in responders, while non-responders showed more contracted clonotypes after treatment. Richness, rarefaction diversity and clonality did not change significantly after hypomethylating agent treatment, across all patients or within response groups. Healthy control donors were not age-matched to MDS patients, which could have impacted the MDS versus healthy comparison. The shared GLIPH2 clusters might recognize novel MDS antigens, but this possibility was not confirmed and requires experimental validation. Only 10 to 12 patients were analyzed, so the study cohort was small.

With regard to this clone: Its antigen target is currently unknown. Per-nucleotide qualities are absent, and no much larger clonotype sits a single base away.

Library generation was performed with the immunoSEQ multiplex PCR assay. Each sample was run at survey resolution as two replicates of roughly 200 ng apiece, for a total of around 400 ng of DNA. The hsTCRB kit detected rearranged TCRB sequences in genomic DNA using multiplex PCR primers targeting V and J genes. The first PCR used the QIAGEN Multiplex PCR Kit for 31 cycles to amplify the CDR3 region. Sample barcodes and Illumina adapters were added to each replicate in an approximately 8-cycle second PCR. Pooled libraries were quantified with a QuantStudio 6 and the KAPA library quantification kit. Approximately 15 pM of pooled libraries went onto an Illumina MiSeq for sequencing, using single-end reads of 156 cycles plus an index read of 15 cycles. The paper's data handling went like this. Of some 170,000 unique clonotypes, 1.5% to 2% were flagged by VDJdb annotation as previously reported viral-epitope-specific clonotypes. Raw reads were processed into normalized, annotated TCRB repertoires with the immunoSEQ Data Assistant and immunoSEQ Analyzer. Clonotypes were analyzed with BioAnalyzer and version 0.6.5 of the immunarch R package. Before richness was estimated, every repertoire was downsampled to match the clone count of the smallest repertoire. Clonotypes were sorted into expanded, contracted or novel categories with Fisher's exact tests, where novel meant the clonotype had zero frequency before treatment. Significantly changed CDR3 beta sequences were clustered with GLIPH2 using simulation_depth=1000 and kmer_min_depth=3, and CDR3s shorter than five residues were excluded. TCRdb holds this immuneACCESS table with in-frame rearrangements only. Some clones are missing; in checked studies, unresolved V genes explain under half, and the rest has no known cause. That table is the source of V, J and clone size, and D and trimming were worked out from the DNA. A total of about 5,400 clones appear in this sample, approximately 91% of them only once. 8% to 11% of the sample comes from the top ten.

Bulk bone marrow was analyzed without sorting T-cell subsets. Bone marrow from roughly 10 myelodysplastic syndrome patients, collected before and after hypomethylating agent therapy, underwent immunosequencing of the TCR beta CDR3 regions. To track the repertoire longitudinally, every patient provided one baseline bone marrow along with two to three bone marrows taken at different post-treatment timepoints. Genomic DNA was isolated from whole bone marrow, and DNA quality was assessed with TapeStation, NanoDrop OneC and PicoGreen assays. Looking up the germline V gene yields CDR1 SGHNT and CDR2 YENEEA. Trimming at the junction amounts to 5 bases on V and 0 bases on J, and the germline ends lie 8 bases apart. The CDR3 covers 14 residues, taking in both the cysteine and the phenylalanine. The entry retains the CDR3 DNA only, 42 bases that are in frame from base 1.

This chain joins TRBV11-3 to TRBJ1-3; TRBD1 is a possible D gene, resting on 5 matching bases. The origin of this receptor is a human donor with myelodysplastic syndrome. The sample was bone marrow, taken before or after starting hypomethylating agent treatment for myelodysplastic syndrome (not recorded which). The CDR3 sequence is CASSVQVSGNTIYF. In nucleotides, the sequence is TGTGCCAGCAGCGTACAGGTCTCTGGAAACACCATATATTTT. Reference TRBV11-3 and TRBJ1-3 genes cover what lies past the CDR3, so the full variable domain is EAGVVQSPRYKIIEKKQPVAFWCNPISGHNTLYWYLQNLGQGPELLIRYENEEAVDDSQLPKDRFSAERLKGVDSTLKIQPAELGDSAVYLCASSVQVSGNTIYFGEGSWLTVV.